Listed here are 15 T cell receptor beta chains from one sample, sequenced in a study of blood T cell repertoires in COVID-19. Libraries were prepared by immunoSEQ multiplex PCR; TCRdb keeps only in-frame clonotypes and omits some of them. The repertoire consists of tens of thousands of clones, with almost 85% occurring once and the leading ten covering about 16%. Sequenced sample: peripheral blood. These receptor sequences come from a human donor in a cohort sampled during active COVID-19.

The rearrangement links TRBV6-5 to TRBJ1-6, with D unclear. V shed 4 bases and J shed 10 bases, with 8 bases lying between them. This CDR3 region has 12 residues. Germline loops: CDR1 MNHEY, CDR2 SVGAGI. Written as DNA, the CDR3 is TGTGCCAGCAGTTCCCAGTGGTCACCCCTCCACTTT. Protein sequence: CASSSQWSPLHF.

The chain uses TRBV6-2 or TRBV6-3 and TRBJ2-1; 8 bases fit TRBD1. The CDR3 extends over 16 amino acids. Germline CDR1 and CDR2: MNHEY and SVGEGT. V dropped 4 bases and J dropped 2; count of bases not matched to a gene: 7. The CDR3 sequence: CASSSRGRGTYNEQFF. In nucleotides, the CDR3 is TGTGCCAGCAGTTCCAGGGGGCGGGGAACCTACAATGAGCAGTTCTTC.

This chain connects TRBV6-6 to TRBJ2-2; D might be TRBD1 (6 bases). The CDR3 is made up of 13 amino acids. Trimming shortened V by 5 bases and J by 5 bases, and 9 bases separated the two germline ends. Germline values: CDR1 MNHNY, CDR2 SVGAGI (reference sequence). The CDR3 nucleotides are TGTGCCAGCAGTACCCAGGGGACCGGGGAGCTGTTTTTT. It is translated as CASSTQGTGELFF.

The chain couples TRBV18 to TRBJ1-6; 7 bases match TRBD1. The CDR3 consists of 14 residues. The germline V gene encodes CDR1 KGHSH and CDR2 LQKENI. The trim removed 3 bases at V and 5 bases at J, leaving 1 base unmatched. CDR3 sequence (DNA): TGTGCCAGCTCACCGGGACAGAATAATTCACCCCTCCACTTT. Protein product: CASSPGQNNSPLHF.

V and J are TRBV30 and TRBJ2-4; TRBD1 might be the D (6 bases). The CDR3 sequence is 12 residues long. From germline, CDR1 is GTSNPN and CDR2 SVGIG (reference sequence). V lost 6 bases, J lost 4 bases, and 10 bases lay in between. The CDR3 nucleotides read TGTGCCTGTGAGAGGGGGAAAAACATTCAGTACTTC. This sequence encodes CACERGKNIQYF.

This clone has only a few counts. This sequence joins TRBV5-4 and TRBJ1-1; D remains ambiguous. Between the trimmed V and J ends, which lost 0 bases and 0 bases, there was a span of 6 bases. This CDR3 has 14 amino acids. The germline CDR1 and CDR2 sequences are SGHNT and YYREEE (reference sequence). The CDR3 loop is CASSLDSLNTEAFF. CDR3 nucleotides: TGTGCCAGCAGCTTGGACAGTTTGAACACTGAAGCTTTCTTT.

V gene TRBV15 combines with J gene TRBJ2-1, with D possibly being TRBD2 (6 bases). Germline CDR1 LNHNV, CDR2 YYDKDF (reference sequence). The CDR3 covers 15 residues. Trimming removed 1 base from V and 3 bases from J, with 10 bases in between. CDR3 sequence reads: CATSRGGRGYNEQFF. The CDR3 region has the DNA TGTGCCACCAGCAGAGGCGGGCGGGGCTACAATGAGCAGTTCTTC. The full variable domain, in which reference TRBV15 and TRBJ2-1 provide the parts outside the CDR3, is DAMVIQNPRYQVTQFGKPVTLSCSQTLNHNVMYWYQQKSSQAPKLLFHYYDKDFNNEADTPDNFQSRRPNTSFCFLDIRSPGLGDTAMYLCATSRGGRGYNEQFFGPGTRLTVL.

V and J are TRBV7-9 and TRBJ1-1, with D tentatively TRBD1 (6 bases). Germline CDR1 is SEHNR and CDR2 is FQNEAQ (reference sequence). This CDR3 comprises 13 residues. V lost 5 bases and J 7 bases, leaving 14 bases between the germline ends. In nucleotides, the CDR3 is TGTGCCAGCAGCCACCACAGGGACCGTGAAGCTTTCTTT. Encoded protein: CASSHHRDREAFF.

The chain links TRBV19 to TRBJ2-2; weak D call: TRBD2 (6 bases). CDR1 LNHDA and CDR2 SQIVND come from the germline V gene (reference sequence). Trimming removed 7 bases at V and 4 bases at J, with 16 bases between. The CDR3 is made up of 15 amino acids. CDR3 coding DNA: TGTGCCAGTAAGGGAATAGCGGCTACCACCGGGGAGCTGTTTTTT. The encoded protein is CASKGIAATTGELFF.

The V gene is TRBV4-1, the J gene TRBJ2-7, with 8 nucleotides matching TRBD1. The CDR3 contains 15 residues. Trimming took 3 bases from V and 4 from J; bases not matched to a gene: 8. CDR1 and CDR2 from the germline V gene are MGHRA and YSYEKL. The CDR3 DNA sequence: TGCGCCAGCAGCCAGTCTAGGACAGGGCCTTACGAGCAGTACTTC. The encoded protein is CASSQSRTGPYEQYF.

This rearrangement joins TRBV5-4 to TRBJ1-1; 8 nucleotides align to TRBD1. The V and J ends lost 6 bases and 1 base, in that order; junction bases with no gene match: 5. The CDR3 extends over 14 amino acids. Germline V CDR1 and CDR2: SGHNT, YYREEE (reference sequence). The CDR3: CASTDRGGNTEAFF. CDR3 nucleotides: TGTGCCAGCACCGACAGGGGCGGGAACACTGAAGCTTTCTTT.

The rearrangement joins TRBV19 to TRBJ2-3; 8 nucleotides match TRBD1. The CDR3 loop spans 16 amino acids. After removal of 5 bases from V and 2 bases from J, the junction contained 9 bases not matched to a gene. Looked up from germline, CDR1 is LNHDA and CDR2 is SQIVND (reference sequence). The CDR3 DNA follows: TGTGCCAGTAGTTGCTTGGACAGGGTAGCCACAGATACGCAGTATTTT. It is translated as CASSCLDRVATDTQYF.

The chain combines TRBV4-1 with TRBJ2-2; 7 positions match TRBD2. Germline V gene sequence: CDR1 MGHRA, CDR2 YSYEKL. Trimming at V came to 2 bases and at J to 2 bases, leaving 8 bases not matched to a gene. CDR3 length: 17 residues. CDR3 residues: CASSQMTSSSNTGELFF. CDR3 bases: TGCGCCAGCAGCCAAATGACTAGCTCATCTAACACCGGGGAGCTGTTTTTT.

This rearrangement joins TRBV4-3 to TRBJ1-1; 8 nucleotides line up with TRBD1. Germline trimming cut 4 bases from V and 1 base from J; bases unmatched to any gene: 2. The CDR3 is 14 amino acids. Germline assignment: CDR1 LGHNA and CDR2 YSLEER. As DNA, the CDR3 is TGCGCCAGCAGCCCGGGACAGGAGAACACTGAAGCTTTCTTT. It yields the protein CASSPGQENTEAFF.

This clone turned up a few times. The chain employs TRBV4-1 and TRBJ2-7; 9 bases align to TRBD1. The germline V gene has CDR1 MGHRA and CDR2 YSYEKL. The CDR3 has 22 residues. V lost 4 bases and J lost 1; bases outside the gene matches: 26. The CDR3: CASSLSTSGTGIFDGDSYEQYF. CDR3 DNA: TGCGCCAGCAGCCTTAGCACCAGCGGGACAGGGATTTTCGACGGGGATTCCTACGAGCAGTACTTC.